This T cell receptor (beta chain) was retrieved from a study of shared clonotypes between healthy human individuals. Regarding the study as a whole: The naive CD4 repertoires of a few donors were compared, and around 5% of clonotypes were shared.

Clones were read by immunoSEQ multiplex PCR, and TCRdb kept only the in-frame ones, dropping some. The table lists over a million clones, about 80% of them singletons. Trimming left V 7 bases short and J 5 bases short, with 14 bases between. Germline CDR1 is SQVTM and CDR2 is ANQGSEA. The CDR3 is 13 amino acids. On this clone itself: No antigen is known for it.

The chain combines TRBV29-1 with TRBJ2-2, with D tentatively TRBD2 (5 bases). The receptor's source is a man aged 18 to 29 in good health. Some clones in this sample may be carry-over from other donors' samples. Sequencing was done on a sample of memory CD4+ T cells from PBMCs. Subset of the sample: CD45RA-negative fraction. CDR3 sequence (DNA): TGCAGCGCCCGACCCGGACTTACCGGGGAGCTGTTTTTT. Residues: CSARPGLTGELFF.